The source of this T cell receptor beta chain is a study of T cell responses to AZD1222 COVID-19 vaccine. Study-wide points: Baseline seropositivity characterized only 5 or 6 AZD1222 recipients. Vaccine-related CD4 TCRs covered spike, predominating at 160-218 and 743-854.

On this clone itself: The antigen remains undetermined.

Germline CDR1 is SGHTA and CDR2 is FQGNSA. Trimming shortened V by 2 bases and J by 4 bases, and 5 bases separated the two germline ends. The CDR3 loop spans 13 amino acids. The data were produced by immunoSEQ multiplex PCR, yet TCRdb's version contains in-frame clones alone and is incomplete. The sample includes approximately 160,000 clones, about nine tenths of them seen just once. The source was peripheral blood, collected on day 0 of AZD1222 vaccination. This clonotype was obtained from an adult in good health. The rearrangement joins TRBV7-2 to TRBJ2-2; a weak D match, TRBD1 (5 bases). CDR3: CASSLRGTGELFF. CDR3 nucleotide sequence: TGTGCCAGCAGCTTAAGGGGCACCGGGGAGCTGTTTTTT.